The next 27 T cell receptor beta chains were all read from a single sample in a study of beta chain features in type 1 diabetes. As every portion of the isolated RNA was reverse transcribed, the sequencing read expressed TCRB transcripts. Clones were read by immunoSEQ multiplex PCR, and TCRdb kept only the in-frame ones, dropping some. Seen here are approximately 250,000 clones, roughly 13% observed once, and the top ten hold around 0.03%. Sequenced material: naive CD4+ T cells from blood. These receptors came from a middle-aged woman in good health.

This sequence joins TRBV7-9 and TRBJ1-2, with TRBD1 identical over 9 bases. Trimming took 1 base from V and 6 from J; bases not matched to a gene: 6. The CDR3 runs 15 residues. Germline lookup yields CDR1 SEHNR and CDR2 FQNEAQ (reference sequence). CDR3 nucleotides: TGTGCCAGCAGCTTAGGGTCCCGGGACAGGGATGGCTACACCTTC. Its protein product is CASSLGSRDRDGYTF. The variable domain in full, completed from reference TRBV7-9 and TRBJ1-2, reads DTGVSQNPRHKITKRGQNVTFRCDPISEHNRLYWYRQTLGQGPEFLTYFQNEAQLEKSRLLSDRFSAERPKGSFSTLEIQRTEQGDSAMYLCASSLGSRDRDGYTFGSGTRLTVV.

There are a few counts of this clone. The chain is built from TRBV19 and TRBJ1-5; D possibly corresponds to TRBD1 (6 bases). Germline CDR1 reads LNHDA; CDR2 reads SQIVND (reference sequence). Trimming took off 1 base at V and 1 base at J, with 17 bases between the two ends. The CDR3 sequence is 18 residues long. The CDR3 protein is CASSIVAGTRGSNQPQHF. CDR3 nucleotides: TGTGCCAGTAGTATAGTCGCCGGGACGAGGGGGAGCAATCAGCCCCAGCATTTT.

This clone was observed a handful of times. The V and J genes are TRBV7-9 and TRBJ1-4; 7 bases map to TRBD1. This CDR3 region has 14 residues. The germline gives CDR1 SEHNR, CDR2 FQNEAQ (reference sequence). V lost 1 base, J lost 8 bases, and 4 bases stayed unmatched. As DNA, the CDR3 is TGTGCCAGCAGCTTAGGACAGGGAGAGGAAAAACTGTTTTTT. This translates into CASSLGQGEEKLFF.

The CDR3 DNA reads TGTGCCAGCAGTCTCCTAGCGGGGGTCACAGATACGCAGTATTTT. This gives the protein CASSLLAGVTDTQYF. The rearrangement uses TRBV6-5 and TRBJ2-3, with TRBD2 matching 10 bases. Germline assignment: CDR1 MNHEY and CDR2 SVGAGI. CDR3 size: 15 residues. The junction had 4 bases not matched to a gene; V was cut back by 5 bases and J by 2 bases.

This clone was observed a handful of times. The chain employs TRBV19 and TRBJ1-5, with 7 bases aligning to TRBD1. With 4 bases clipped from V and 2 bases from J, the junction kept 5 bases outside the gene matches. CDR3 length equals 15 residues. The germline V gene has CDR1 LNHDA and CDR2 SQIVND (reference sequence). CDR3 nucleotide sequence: TGTGCCAGTAGTAAGGGGGCGCCAGGCAATCAGCCCCAGCATTTT. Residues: CASSKGAPGNQPQHF.

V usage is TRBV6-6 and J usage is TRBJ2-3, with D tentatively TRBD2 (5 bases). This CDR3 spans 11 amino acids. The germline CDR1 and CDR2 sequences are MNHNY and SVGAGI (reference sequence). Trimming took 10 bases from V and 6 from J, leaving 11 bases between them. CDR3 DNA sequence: TGTGCCACCCGAACTAGGGATACGCAGTATTTT. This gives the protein CATRTRDTQYF.

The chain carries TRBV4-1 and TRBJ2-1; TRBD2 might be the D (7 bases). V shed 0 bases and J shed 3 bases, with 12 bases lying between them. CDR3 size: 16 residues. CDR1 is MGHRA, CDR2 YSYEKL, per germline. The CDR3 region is CASSQEWGGGYNEQFF. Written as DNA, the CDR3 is TGCGCCAGCAGCCAAGAATGGGGAGGGGGCTACAATGAGCAGTTCTTC.

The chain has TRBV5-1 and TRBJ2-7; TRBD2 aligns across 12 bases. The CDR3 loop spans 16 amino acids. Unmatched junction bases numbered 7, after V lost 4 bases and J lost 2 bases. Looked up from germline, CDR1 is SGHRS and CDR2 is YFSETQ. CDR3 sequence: CASSPGLAGSTYEQYF. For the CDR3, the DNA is TGCGCCAGCAGCCCGGGACTAGCGGGCTCTACCTACGAGCAGTACTTC.

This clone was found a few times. This CDR3 reads CASSRDRTENGYTF. The CDR3 DNA sequence: TGCGCCAGCAGCCGAGACAGGACAGAGAATGGCTACACCTTC. The gene calls are TRBV4-1 and TRBJ1-2; D is perhaps TRBD1 (6 bases). With 4 bases removed from V and 6 bases from J, the gap between germline ends came to 15 bases. This CDR3 has 14 residues. Germline CDR1 MGHRA, CDR2 YSYEKL.

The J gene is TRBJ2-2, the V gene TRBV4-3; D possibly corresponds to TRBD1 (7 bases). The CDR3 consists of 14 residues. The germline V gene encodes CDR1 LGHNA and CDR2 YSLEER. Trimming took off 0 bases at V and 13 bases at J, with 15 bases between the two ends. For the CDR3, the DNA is TGCGCCAGCAGCCAAGACAGGGGGAGGAGGGTGCTGTTTTTT. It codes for CASSQDRGRRVLFF.

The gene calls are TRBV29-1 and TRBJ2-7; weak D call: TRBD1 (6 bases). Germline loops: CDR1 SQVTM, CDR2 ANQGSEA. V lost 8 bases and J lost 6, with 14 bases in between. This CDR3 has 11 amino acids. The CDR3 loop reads CSYITGSEQYF. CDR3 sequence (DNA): TGCAGCTACATCACAGGGTCCGAGCAGTACTTC.

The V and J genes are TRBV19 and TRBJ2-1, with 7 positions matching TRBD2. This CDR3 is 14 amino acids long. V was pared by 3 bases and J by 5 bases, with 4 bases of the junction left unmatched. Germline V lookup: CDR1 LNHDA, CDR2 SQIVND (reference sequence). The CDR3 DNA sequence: TGTGCCAGTAGTATGGGGAGGGATAACAATGAGCAGTTCTTC. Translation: CASSMGRDNNEQFF.

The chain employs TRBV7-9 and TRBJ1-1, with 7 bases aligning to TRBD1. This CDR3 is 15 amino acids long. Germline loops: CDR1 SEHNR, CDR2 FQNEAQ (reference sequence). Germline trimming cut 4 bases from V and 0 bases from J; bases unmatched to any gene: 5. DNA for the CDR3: TGTGCCAGCAGCTACGACAGGGACATGAACACTGAAGCTTTCTTT. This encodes CASSYDRDMNTEAFF.

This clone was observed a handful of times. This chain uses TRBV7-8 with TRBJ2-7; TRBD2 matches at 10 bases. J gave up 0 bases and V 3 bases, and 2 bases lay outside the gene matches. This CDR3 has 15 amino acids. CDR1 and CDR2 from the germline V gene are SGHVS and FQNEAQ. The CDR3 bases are TGTGCCAGCAGCTTTCTAGCGGGGGACTCCTACGAGCAGTACTTC. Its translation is CASSFLAGDSYEQYF.

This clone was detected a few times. CDR3 amino acids: CASSPPQGRGETQYF. CDR3 coding DNA: TGTGCCAGCTCACCACCTCAGGGCAGGGGGGAGACCCAGTACTTC. This chain links TRBV18 with TRBJ2-5; 7 nucleotides line up with TRBD1. The CDR3 totals 15 residues. Per germline, CDR1 KGHSH and CDR2 LQKENI. The junction had 6 bases not matched to a gene; V was cut back by 0 bases and J by 5 bases. Using reference TRBV18 and TRBJ2-5 for the parts outside the CDR3, the full variable domain is NAGVMQNPRHLVRRRGQEARLRCSPMKGHSHVYWYRQLPEEGLKFMVYLQKENIIDESGMPKERFSAEFPKEGPSILRIQQVVRGDSAAYFCASSPPQGRGETQYFGPGTRLLVL.

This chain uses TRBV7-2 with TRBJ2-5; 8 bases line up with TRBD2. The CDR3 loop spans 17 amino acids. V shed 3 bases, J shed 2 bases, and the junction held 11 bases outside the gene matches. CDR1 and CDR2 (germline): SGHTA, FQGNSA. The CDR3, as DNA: TGTGCCAGCAGCTTTGCGTTACGGGGGGGCCGGCAAGAGACCCAGTACTTC. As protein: CASSFALRGGRQETQYF.

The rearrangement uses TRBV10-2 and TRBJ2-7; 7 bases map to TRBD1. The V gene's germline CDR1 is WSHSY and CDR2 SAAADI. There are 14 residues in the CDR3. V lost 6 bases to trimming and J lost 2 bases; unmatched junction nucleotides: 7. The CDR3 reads CASRSGTVTYEQYF. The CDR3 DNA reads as TGCGCCAGCAGGAGTGGGACAGTCACCTACGAGCAGTACTTC.

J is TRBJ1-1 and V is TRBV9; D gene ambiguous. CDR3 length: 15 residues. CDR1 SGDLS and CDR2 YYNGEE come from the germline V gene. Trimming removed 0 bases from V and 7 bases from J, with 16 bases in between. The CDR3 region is CASSVGPGRENEAFF. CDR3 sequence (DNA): TGTGCCAGCAGCGTAGGGCCGGGGAGGGAAAATGAAGCTTTCTTT. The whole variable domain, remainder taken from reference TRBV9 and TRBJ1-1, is DSGVTQTPKHLITATGQRVTLRCSPRSGDLSVYWYQQSLDQGLQFLIQYYNGEERAKGNILERFSAQQFPDLHSELNLSSLELGDSALYFCASSVGPGRENEAFFGQGTRLTVV.

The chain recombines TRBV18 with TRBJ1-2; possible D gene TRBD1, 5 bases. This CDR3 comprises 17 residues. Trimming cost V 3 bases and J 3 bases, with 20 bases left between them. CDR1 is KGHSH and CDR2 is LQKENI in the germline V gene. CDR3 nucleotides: TGTGCCAGCTCACCCCAACCCCCTCCAGGGAACGACTATGGCTACACCTTC. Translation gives CASSPQPPPGNDYGYTF.

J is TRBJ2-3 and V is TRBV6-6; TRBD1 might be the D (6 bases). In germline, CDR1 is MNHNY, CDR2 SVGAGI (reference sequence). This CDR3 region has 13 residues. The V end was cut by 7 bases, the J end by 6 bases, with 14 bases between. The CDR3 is CASKAQGWDTQYF. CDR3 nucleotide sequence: TGTGCCAGCAAGGCCCAGGGGTGGGATACGCAGTATTTT.

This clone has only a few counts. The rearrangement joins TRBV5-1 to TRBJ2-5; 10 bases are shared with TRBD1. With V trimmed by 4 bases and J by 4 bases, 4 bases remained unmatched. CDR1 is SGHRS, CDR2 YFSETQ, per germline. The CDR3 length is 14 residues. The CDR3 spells CASSPDRGSETQYF. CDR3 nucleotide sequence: TGCGCCAGCAGCCCGGACAGGGGGTCAGAGACCCAGTACTTC.

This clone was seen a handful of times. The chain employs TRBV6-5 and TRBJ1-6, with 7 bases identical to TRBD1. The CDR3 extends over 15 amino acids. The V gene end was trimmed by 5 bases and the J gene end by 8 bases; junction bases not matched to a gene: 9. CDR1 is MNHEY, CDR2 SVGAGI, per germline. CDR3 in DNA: TGTGCCAGCAGTATCTTGACAGGGCAGGATTCACCCCTCCACTTT. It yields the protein CASSILTGQDSPLHF.

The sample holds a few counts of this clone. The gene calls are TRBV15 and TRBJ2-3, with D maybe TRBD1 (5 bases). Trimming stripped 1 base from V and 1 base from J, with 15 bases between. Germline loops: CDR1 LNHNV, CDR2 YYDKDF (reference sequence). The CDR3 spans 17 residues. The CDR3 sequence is CATSRALRGYRTDTQYF. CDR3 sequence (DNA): TGTGCCACCAGCAGAGCACTAAGGGGCTATCGCACAGATACGCAGTATTTT.

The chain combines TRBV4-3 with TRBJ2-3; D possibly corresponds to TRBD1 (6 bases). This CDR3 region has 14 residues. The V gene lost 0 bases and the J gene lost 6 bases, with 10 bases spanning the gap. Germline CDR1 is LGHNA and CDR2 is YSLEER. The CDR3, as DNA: TGCGCCAGCAGCCAAGATTTAACAGGGGATACGCAGTATTTT. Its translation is CASSQDLTGDTQYF.

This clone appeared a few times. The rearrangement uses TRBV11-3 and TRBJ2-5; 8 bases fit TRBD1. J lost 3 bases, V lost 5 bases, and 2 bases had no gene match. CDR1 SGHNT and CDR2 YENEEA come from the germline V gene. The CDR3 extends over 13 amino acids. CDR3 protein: CASSLQGEETQYF. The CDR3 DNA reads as TGTGCCAGCAGCCTACAGGGGGAAGAGACCCAGTACTTC.

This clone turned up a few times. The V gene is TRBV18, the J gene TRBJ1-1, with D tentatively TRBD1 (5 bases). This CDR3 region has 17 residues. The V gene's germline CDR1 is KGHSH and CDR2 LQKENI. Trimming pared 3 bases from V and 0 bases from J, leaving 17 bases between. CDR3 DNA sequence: TGTGCCAGCTCACCGATGGTGTCAGGGTTCATGAACACTGAAGCTTTCTTT. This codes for CASSPMVSGFMNTEAFF.

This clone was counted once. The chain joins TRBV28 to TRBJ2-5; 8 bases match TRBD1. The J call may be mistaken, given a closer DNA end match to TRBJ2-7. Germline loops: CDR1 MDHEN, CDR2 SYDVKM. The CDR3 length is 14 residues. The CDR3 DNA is TGTGCCAGCAGTTTATCGGCAGGGGGCGGCGAGCAGTACTTC. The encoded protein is CASSLSAGGGEQYF.